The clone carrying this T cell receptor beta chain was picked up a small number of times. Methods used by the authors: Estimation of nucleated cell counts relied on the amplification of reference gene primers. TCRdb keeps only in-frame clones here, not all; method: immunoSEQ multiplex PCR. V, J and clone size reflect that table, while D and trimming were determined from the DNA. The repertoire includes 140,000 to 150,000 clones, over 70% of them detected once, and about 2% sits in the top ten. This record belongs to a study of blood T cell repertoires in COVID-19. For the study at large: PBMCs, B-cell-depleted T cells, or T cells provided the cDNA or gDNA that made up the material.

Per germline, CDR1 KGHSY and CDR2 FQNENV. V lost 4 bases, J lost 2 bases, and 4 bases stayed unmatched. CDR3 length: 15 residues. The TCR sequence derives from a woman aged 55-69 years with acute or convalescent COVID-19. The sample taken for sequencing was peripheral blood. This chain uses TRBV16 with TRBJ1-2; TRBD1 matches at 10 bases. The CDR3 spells CASSLGTGDNYGYTF. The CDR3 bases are TGTGCCAGCAGCCTTGGGACAGGGGACAACTATGGCTACACCTTC.